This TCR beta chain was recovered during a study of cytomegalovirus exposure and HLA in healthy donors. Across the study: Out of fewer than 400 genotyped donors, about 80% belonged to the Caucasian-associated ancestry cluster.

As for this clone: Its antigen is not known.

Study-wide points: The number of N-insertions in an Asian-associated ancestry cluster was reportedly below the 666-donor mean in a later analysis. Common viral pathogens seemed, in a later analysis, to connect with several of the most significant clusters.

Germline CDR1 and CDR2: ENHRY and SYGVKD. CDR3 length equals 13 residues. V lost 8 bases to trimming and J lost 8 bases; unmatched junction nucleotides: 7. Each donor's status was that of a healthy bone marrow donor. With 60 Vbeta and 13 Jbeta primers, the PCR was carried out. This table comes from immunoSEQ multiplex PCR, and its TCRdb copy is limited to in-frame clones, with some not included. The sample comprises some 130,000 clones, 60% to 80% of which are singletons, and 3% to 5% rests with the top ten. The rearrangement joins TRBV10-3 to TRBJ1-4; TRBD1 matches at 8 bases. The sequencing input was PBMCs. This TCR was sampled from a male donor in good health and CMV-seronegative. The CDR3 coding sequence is TGTGCCATCCGACAGGGGACGGAGGAAAAACTGTTTTTT. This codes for CAIRQGTEEKLFF.